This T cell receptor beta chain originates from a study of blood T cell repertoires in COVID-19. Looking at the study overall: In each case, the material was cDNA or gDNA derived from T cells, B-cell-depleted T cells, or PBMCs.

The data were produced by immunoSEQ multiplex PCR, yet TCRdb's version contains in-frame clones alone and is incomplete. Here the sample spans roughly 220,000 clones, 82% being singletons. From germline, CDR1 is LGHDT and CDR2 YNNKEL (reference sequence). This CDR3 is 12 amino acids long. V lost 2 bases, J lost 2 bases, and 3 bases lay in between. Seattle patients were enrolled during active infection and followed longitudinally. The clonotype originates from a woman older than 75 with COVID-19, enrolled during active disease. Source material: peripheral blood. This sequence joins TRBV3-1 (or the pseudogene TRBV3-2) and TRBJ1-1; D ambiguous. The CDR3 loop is CASSQINTEAFF. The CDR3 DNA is TGTGCCAGCAGCCAAATAAACACTGAAGCTTTCTTT.